Each of the 19 T cell receptor beta chains below was sequenced from the same sample in a study of T cell responses to AZD1222 COVID-19 vaccine. TCRdb keeps only in-frame clones here, not all; method: immunoSEQ multiplex PCR. The sample holds 90,000 to 100,000 clones, roughly nine tenths seen once. The specimen was peripheral blood, collected on day 0 of AZD1222 vaccination. Receptor source: an adult in good health.

The chain has TRBV2 and TRBJ1-1; 9 nucleotides line up with TRBD1. V lost 4 bases to trimming and J lost 3 bases; unmatched junction nucleotides: 3. This CDR3 region has 14 residues. Germline lookup yields CDR1 SNHLY and CDR2 FYNNEI. The CDR3 coding sequence is TGTGCCAGCAGTGGCAGACAGGGGGACACTGAAGCTTTCTTT. It translates to CASSGRQGDTEAFF. Based on the CDR3 plus reference TRBV2 and TRBJ1-1, the full variable domain is EPEVTQTPSHQVTQMGQEVILRCVPISNHLYFYWYRQILGQKVEFLVSFYNNEISEKSEIFDDQFSVERPDGSNFTLKIRSTKLEDSAMYFCASSGRQGDTEAFFGQGTRLTVV.

This chain connects TRBV9 to TRBJ2-3; a weak D match, TRBD2 (6 bases). V gave up 2 bases and J gave up 0 bases, with 10 bases separating them. This CDR3 has 15 residues. The germline gives CDR1 SGDLS, CDR2 YYNGEE. The CDR3 coding sequence is TGTGCCAGCAGCGTTGGGGACTTTAGCACAGATACGCAGTATTTT. Amino acid sequence: CASSVGDFSTDTQYF.

This clone was detected only a few times. The chain couples TRBV6-5 to TRBJ2-2; D is undetermined. V was shortened by 5 bases and J by 8 bases, with 15 bases between the two germline ends. The CDR3 contains 14 residues. Per germline, CDR1 MNHEY and CDR2 SVGAGI. The CDR3 nucleotides are TGTGCCAGCAGTCCTGACCCGAGCCGAGGGGAGCTGTTTTTT. As protein: CASSPDPSRGELFF.

V is TRBV4-2 and J is TRBJ1-4, with D unclear. Trimming shortened V by 5 bases and J by 8 bases, and 9 bases separated the two germline ends. Per germline, CDR1 LGHNA and CDR2 YNFKEQ. The CDR3 loop spans 12 amino acids. In nucleotides, the CDR3 is TGTGCCAGCAGCAGGGTCGGGGAAAAACTGTTTTTT. It translates to CASSRVGEKLFF.

This clone was detected once. The chain uses TRBV5-5 and TRBJ1-2; D uncertain. The CDR3 has 14 amino acids. V was pared by 2 bases and J by 4 bases, with 12 bases between. Germline CDR1 and CDR2: SGHKS and YYEKEE (reference sequence). As DNA, the CDR3 is TGTGCCAGCAGCTTCGGTGGATCAACCTATGGCTACACCTTC. This encodes CASSFGGSTYGYTF.

In this sample, this clone turned up a few times. The chain uses TRBV3-1 (or the pseudogene TRBV3-2) and TRBJ2-5; D may be TRBD1 or TRBD2 (6 bases each). CDR3 length: 14 residues. Germline CDR1 reads LGHDT; CDR2 reads YNNKEL (reference sequence). V lost 1 base and J 7 bases, leaving 13 bases between the germline ends. As DNA, the CDR3 is TGTGCCAGCAGCCAAGCTCGGGGGCCAATGACCCAGTACTTC. It is translated as CASSQARGPMTQYF.

This clone was detected a few times. This chain links TRBV25-1 with TRBJ2-2, with D perhaps assigned TRBD1 or TRBD2 (5 bases each). From germline, CDR1 is MGHDK and CDR2 SYGVNS. This CDR3 spans 16 amino acids. V was shortened by 2 bases and J by 6 bases, with 16 bases between the two germline ends. Here the CDR3 DNA reads TGTGCCAGCAGTGAAAATCGGGGCAGGCAGGCCGGGGAGCTGTTTTTT. Translated: CASSENRGRQAGELFF.

The chain couples TRBV11-2 to TRBJ1-2; 7 nucleotides line up with TRBD1. This CDR3 region has 13 residues. In germline, CDR1 is SGHAT, CDR2 FQNNGV. V was pared by 5 bases and J by 8 bases, with 8 bases of the junction left unmatched. The CDR3 loop reads CASSPSTGKGYTF. The CDR3 DNA follows: TGTGCCAGCAGCCCGTCGACAGGGAAGGGCTACACCTTC.

V is TRBV29-1 and J is TRBJ1-2; TRBD1 aligns across 8 bases. CDR1 is SQVTM and CDR2 is ANQGSEA in the germline V gene. The CDR3 is made up of 11 amino acids. Losses at the gene ends were 7 bases for V and 7 bases for J; bases not matched to a gene: 5. The CDR3 coding sequence is TGCAGCGCAGACAGGGGCGGTGGCTACACCTTC. This encodes CSADRGGGYTF. Using reference TRBV29-1 and TRBJ1-2 for the parts outside the CDR3, the full variable domain is SAVISQKPSRDICQRGTSLTIQCQVDSQVTMMFWYRQQPGQSLTLIATANQGSEATYESGFVIDKFPISRPNLTFSTLTVSNMSPEDSSIYLCSADRGGGYTFGSGTRLTVV.

Concerning this clone itself: The junction departs from the called germline gene at one end, perhaps through a read error. V gene TRBV5-1 combines with J gene TRBJ1-3; TRBD1 matches at 10 bases. Germline CDR1 SGHRS, CDR2 YFSETQ. The CDR3 has 14 amino acids. The CDR3 bases are TGTGCCAGCAGCCCGGGACAGGGGGGAAACACCATATATTTT. Amino acid sequence: CASSPGQGGNTIYF.

The genes are TRBV20-1 and TRBJ2-3, with TRBD1 matching over 7 bases. This CDR3 region has 11 residues. With 7 bases clipped from V and 4 bases from J, the junction kept 2 bases outside the gene matches. The V gene's germline CDR1 is DFQATT and CDR2 SNEGSKA (reference sequence). CDR3: CSVGQSDTQYF. The CDR3 bases are TGCAGTGTGGGACAGTCAGATACGCAGTATTTT.

The chain uses TRBV30 and TRBJ2-5, with D perhaps matching TRBD1 or TRBD2 (5 bases each). The V and J ends lost 3 bases and 4 bases respectively, with 15 bases between them. Per germline, CDR1 GTSNPN and CDR2 SVGIG (reference sequence). The CDR3 spans 14 residues. This chain's CDR3 is CAWRPRPGGETQYF. The DNA of the CDR3 is TGTGCCTGGAGGCCACGACCTGGGGGAGAGACCCAGTACTTC.

This clone was counted ten times or more. This sequence joins TRBV7-9 and TRBJ1-3, with D perhaps matching TRBD1 (5 bases). CDR1 is SEHNR and CDR2 is FQNEAQ in the germline V gene (reference sequence). The CDR3 loop spans 14 amino acids. Trimming took off 3 bases at V and 2 bases at J, with 8 bases between the two ends. The CDR3 sequence: CASSFVGAGNTIYF. The CDR3 bases are TGTGCCAGCAGCTTCGTGGGGGCTGGAAACACCATATATTTT.

V is TRBV12-3 or TRBV12-4 and J is TRBJ2-7; D not resolved. Trimming took 5 bases from V and 5 from J, leaving 10 bases between them. This CDR3 spans 12 amino acids. CDR3 amino acids: CASSPYGDEQYF. Here the CDR3 DNA reads TGTGCCAGCAGTCCATATGGAGACGAGCAGTACTTC.

The rearrangement links TRBV4-3 to TRBJ2-3; D is perhaps TRBD1 or TRBD2 (6 bases each). V lost 0 bases to trimming and J lost 1 base, with 14 bases between them. There are 17 residues in the CDR3. CDR1 and CDR2 from the germline V gene are LGHNA and YSLEER. Here the CDR3 reads CASSQDLGGAGTDTQYF. The CDR3 DNA follows: TGCGCCAGCAGCCAAGATCTGGGGGGCGCGGGCACAGATACGCAGTATTTT.

The DNA for the CDR3 is TGCGCCAGCAGCGCACGATTGCGGACTGAAGCTTTCTTT. This translates into CASSARLRTEAFF. This chain joins TRBV4-3 and TRBJ1-1; D is unclear. V dropped 5 bases and J dropped 5 bases, with 12 bases sitting between them. CDR1 LGHNA and CDR2 YSLEER come from the germline V gene. The CDR3 sequence is 13 residues long.

Concerning this clone: Other DNA sequences in this sample translate to the same CDR3. The rearrangement links TRBV24-1 to TRBJ1-2; tentative D call: TRBD1 (6 bases). This CDR3 is 13 amino acids long. Germline V gives CDR1 KGHDR, CDR2 SFDVKD. Trimming pared 0 bases from V and 6 bases from J, leaving 7 bases between. The CDR3 DNA follows: TGTGCCACCAGTGATTTGGGGGGCAATGGCTACACCTTC. Its translation: CATSDLGGNGYTF.

The V call is TRBV3-1 (or the pseudogene TRBV3-2), the J call TRBJ1-2, with 10 bases matching TRBD1. The CDR3 runs 16 residues. V lost 5 bases and J lost 8; bases outside the gene matches: 14. In germline, CDR1 is LGHDT, CDR2 YNNKEL (reference sequence). The CDR3 loop reads CASSNDRDRGLKGYTF. CDR3 bases: TGTGCCAGCAGCAACGACCGGGACAGGGGTCTGAAAGGCTACACCTTC.

This clone was detected only once. This chain uses TRBV7-2 with TRBJ2-1; 13 bases are shared with TRBD2. Germline assignment: CDR1 SGHTA and CDR2 FQGNSA. The CDR3 contains 17 residues. V was clipped by 5 bases and J by 9 bases; unmatched bases: 13. This CDR3 reads CASSPGLAGTLTGEQFF. The CDR3, as DNA: TGTGCCAGCAGCCCGGGACTAGCGGGAACCCTAACGGGTGAGCAGTTCTTC.